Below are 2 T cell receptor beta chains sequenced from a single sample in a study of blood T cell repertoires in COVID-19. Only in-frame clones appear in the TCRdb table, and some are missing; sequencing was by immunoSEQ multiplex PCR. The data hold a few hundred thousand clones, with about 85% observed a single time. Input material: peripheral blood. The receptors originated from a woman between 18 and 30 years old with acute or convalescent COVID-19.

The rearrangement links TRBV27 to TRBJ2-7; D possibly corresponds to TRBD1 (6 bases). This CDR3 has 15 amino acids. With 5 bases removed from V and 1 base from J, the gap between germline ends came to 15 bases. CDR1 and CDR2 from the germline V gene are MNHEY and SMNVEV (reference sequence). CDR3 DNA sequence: TGTGCCAGCAGTGCGCAAGTACAGGGTTCCTACGAGCAGTACTTC. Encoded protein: CASSAQVQGSYEQYF.

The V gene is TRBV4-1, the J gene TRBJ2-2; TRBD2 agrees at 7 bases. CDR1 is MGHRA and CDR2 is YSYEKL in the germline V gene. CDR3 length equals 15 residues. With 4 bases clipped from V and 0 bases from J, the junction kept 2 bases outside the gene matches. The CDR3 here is CASSLLAANTGELFF. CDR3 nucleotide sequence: TGCGCCAGCAGCCTGCTAGCGGCGAACACCGGGGAGCTGTTTTTT.